This is a list of T cell receptor beta chains from one sample in a study of metastatic and nonmetastatic thyroid tumors. TCRdb re-clonotyped the PCR reads via MiXCR. The table includes some 60,000 clones, roughly 30% detected once. Sequenced: blood. These TCRs come from a female donor with papillary thyroid cancer or a benign thyroid nodule (not recorded which). Some clones in this sample may be carry-over from other donors' samples. The CDR3 runs from the conserved cysteine through the conserved F or W. Each record gives: CDR3 length, D gene, V gene, clone size, J gene, CDR3 DNA, CDR3 protein. A D gene is named only where the DNA matches it firmly. Only part of the rows carry a size: once, few, many, or a class if the clone is expanded.

CDR3 length: 15; D gene: TRBD1; V gene: TRBV28; clone size: few; J gene: TRBJ1-6; CDR3 DNA: TGTGCCAGCAGTCCCCCGGGACAGGGGTCGTCACCCCTCCACTTT; CDR3 protein: CASSPPGQGSSPLHF
CDR3 length: 18; D gene: -; V gene: TRBV28; clone size: many; J gene: TRBJ2-2; CDR3 DNA: TGTGCCAGCAGTCCCCTCTTTGGGGGGGGGCAGTTCGGCGGGGAGCTGTTTTTT; CDR3 protein: CASSPLFGGGQFGGELFF
CDR3 length: 11; D gene: -; V gene: TRBV11-2; clone size: -; J gene: TRBJ2-1; CDR3 DNA: TGTGCCAGCACCCTTGCCTATGAGCAGTTCTTC; CDR3 protein: CASTLAYEQFF
CDR3 length: 13; D gene: -; V gene: TRBV20-1; clone size: -; J gene: TRBJ2-7; CDR3 DNA: TGCAGTGCTAGGGCCCAGCCAACCTACGAGCAGTACTTC; CDR3 protein: CSARAQPTYEQYF
CDR3 length: 14; D gene: TRBD1; V gene: TRBV19; clone size: few; J gene: TRBJ1-2; CDR3 DNA: TGTGCCAGTAGTTCCCGGGACAGACATTATGGCTACACCTTC; CDR3 protein: CASSSRDRHYGYTF
CDR3 length: 14; D gene: -; V gene: TRBV6-6; clone size: few; J gene: TRBJ1-2; CDR3 DNA: TGTGCCAGCAGTTACCAGGACAACTCTTATGGCTACACCTTC; CDR3 protein: CASSYQDNSYGYTF
CDR3 length: 16; D gene: -; V gene: TRBV7-8; clone size: -; J gene: TRBJ1-5; CDR3 DNA: TGTGCCAGCAGCTTACTCTCGGGGCAGGGAGGGCAGCCCCAGCATTTT; CDR3 protein: CASSLLSGQGGQPQHF
CDR3 length: 15; D gene: TRBD1; V gene: TRBV24-1; clone size: many; J gene: TRBJ2-1; CDR3 DNA: TGTGCCACCAGTGATTTCGGACAGGGGGATGATGAGCAGTTCTTC; CDR3 protein: CATSDFGQGDDEQFF
CDR3 length: 15; D gene: TRBD2; V gene: TRBV4-1; clone size: -; J gene: TRBJ2-1; CDR3 DNA: TGCGCCAGCAGCCAAGAGTGGACTAGCGGCAATGAGCAGTTCTTC; CDR3 protein: CASSQEWTSGNEQFF
CDR3 length: 14; D gene: -; V gene: TRBV9; clone size: many; J gene: TRBJ2-7; CDR3 DNA: TGTGCCAGCAGCGCTCAGGAGGGTAGGTACGAGCAGTACTTC; CDR3 protein: CASSAQEGRYEQYF
CDR3 length: 14; D gene: -; V gene: TRBV6-1; clone size: few; J gene: TRBJ1-1; CDR3 DNA: TGTGCCATCCGGAAGGGGGTGGGGAGTGTTGAAGCTTTCTTT; CDR3 protein: CAIRKGVGSVEAFF
CDR3 length: 15; D gene: -; V gene: TRBV11-2; clone size: medium-sized; J gene: TRBJ2-7; CDR3 DNA: TGTGCCAGCCGCCCCCTAGCGGACAGGTCCTACGAGCAGTACTTC; CDR3 protein: CASRPLADRSYEQYF
CDR3 length: 17; D gene: TRBD2; V gene: TRBV20-1; clone size: many; J gene: TRBJ2-5; CDR3 DNA: TGCAGTGCTAGAGATCTCTTCGGGGTAGCGGGAGGGGAGACCCAGTACTTC; CDR3 protein: CSARDLFGVAGGETQYF
CDR3 length: 15; D gene: TRBD1; V gene: TRBV28; clone size: few; J gene: TRBJ2-1; CDR3 DNA: TGTGCCAGCAGTTCTTACGGGACAGGGGGGAATGAGCAGTTCTTC; CDR3 protein: CASSSYGTGGNEQFF
CDR3 length: 12; D gene: -; V gene: TRBV27; clone size: few; J gene: TRBJ2-7; CDR3 DNA: TGTGCCAGCAGTCCGAACAACTACGAGCAGTACTTC; CDR3 protein: CASSPNNYEQYF
CDR3 length: 18; D gene: -; V gene: TRBV6-2/TRBV6-3; clone size: -; J gene: TRBJ2-1; CDR3 DNA: TGTGCCAGCAGCCCCCGCAGTCACCAAAGTTCATCCTACAATGAGCAGTTCTTC; CDR3 protein: CASSPRSHQSSSYNEQFF
CDR3 length: 15; D gene: TRBD1; V gene: TRBV20-1; clone size: many; J gene: TRBJ2-5; CDR3 DNA: TGCAGTGCTAGACAAACCCAGGGGGCTTTGGAGACCCAGTACTTC; CDR3 protein: CSARQTQGALETQYF
CDR3 length: 11; D gene: -; V gene: TRBV5-4; clone size: -; J gene: TRBJ2-1; CDR3 DNA: TGTGCCAGCAGCTTGGCCCGAGAGCAGTTCTTC; CDR3 protein: CASSLAREQFF
CDR3 length: 14; D gene: -; V gene: TRBV30; clone size: -; J gene: TRBJ1-1; CDR3 DNA: TGTGCCTGGAAAAGTGGCCAGGTGAACACTGAAGCTTTCTTT; CDR3 protein: CAWKSGQVNTEAFF
CDR3 length: 14; D gene: -; V gene: TRBV18; clone size: many; J gene: TRBJ1-1; CDR3 DNA: TGTGCCAGCTCACCACGGCAAGGGAACACTGAAGCTTTCTTT; CDR3 protein: CASSPRQGNTEAFF
CDR3 length: 16; D gene: TRBD2; V gene: TRBV7-2; clone size: -; J gene: TRBJ2-5; CDR3 DNA: TGTGCCAGCAGCTTGGGGAGGGGATCGGCCCAAGAGACCCAATACTTC; CDR3 protein: CASSLGRGSAQETQYF
CDR3 length: 16; D gene: TRBD2; V gene: TRBV24-1; clone size: few; J gene: TRBJ2-2; CDR3 DNA: TGTGCCACCAGTGATTTGCTAGCGGGAGACACCGGGGAGCTGTTTTTT; CDR3 protein: CATSDLLAGDTGELFF
CDR3 length: 16; D gene: -; V gene: TRBV29-1; clone size: -; J gene: TRBJ2-1; CDR3 DNA: TGCAGCGGTGAAGGAGAGGGTAGTAGCTCCTACAATGAGCAGTTCTTC; CDR3 protein: CSGEGEGSSSYNEQFF
CDR3 length: 14; D gene: -; V gene: TRBV12-3/TRBV12-4; clone size: once; J gene: TRBJ1-2; CDR3 DNA: TGTGCCAGCCAAGCGCAGGGGCGAGTCTCTGGCTACACCTTC; CDR3 protein: CASQAQGRVSGYTF
CDR3 length: 14; D gene: TRBD1; V gene: TRBV24-1; clone size: few; J gene: TRBJ2-7; CDR3 DNA: TGTGCCACCAGCCCCGCTGGGACAGGGAGGGAGCAGTACTTC; CDR3 protein: CATSPAGTGREQYF
CDR3 length: 14; D gene: -; V gene: TRBV6-1; clone size: few; J gene: TRBJ1-2; CDR3 DNA: TGTGCCAGCAGTTCGACGGCTCAGGCACTTGGCTACACCTTC; CDR3 protein: CASSSTAQALGYTF
CDR3 length: 15; D gene: -; V gene: TRBV7-7; clone size: -; J gene: TRBJ2-1; CDR3 DNA: TGTGCTAGCAGCTTAGGGATAGCGGAGCACAATGAGCAGTTCTTC; CDR3 protein: CASSLGIAEHNEQFF
CDR3 length: 16; D gene: -; V gene: TRBV28; clone size: -; J gene: TRBJ2-1; CDR3 DNA: TGTGCCAGCAGTCCCCAGCAGTACCGTGTCTCGGACGAGCAGTTCTTC; CDR3 protein: CASSPQQYRVSDEQFF
CDR3 length: 13; D gene: TRBD2; V gene: TRBV28; clone size: few; J gene: TRBJ2-5; CDR3 DNA: TGTGCCAGCAGAGAACGGGGGGAGGAGACCCAGTACTTC; CDR3 protein: CASRERGEETQYF
CDR3 length: 13; D gene: -; V gene: TRBV6-5; clone size: few; J gene: TRBJ1-1; CDR3 DNA: TGCGCCAGCAGTGACTCGAGGTACACTGAAGCTTTCTTT; CDR3 protein: CASSDSRYTEAFF
CDR3 length: 15; D gene: TRBD1; V gene: TRBV3-1; clone size: few; J gene: TRBJ2-7; CDR3 DNA: TGTGCCAGCAGCCAAGATCCGGGACAGGGAGGCGAGCAGTACTTC; CDR3 protein: CASSQDPGQGGEQYF
CDR3 length: 17; D gene: -; V gene: TRBV11-2; clone size: -; J gene: TRBJ2-3; CDR3 DNA: TGTGCCAGCAGCTTAGGAGGGGTCGGTCCTAGCACAGATACGCAGTATTTT; CDR3 protein: CASSLGGVGPSTDTQYF
CDR3 length: 14; D gene: TRBD2; V gene: TRBV11-3; clone size: many; J gene: TRBJ2-3; CDR3 DNA: TGTGCCAGCAGCTTTGGGGGGGACACAGATACGCAGTATTTT; CDR3 protein: CASSFGGDTDTQYF
CDR3 length: 14; D gene: TRBD1; V gene: TRBV11-2; clone size: -; J gene: TRBJ2-7; CDR3 DNA: TGTGCCAGCAGCCCTAGGACAGGGGGATACGAGCAGTACTTC; CDR3 protein: CASSPRTGGYEQYF
CDR3 length: 14; D gene: -; V gene: TRBV6-2/TRBV6-3; clone size: medium-sized; J gene: TRBJ1-6; CDR3 DNA: TGTGCCAGCAGGTGGACGGCAATTAATTCACCCCTCCACTTT; CDR3 protein: CASRWTAINSPLHF
CDR3 length: 13; D gene: TRBD1; V gene: TRBV30; clone size: -; J gene: TRBJ1-5; CDR3 DNA: TGTGCCTGGAGTGGACAGGGAGTTCAGCTCCAGCATTTT; CDR3 protein: CAWSGQGVQLQHF
CDR3 length: 17; D gene: TRBD2; V gene: TRBV5-1; clone size: -; J gene: TRBJ2-7; CDR3 DNA: TGCGCCAGCAGCGGAGCCCCTAGCGGGGGTTTCTCCTACGAGCAGTACTTC; CDR3 protein: CASSGAPSGGFSYEQYF
CDR3 length: 20; D gene: TRBD2; V gene: TRBV24-1; clone size: -; J gene: TRBJ2-2; CDR3 DNA: TGTGCCACCAGTGACCCTTCGGGACTAGCGGGGGGCCCGAACACCGGGGAGCTGTTTTTT; CDR3 protein: CATSDPSGLAGGPNTGELFF
CDR3 length: 14; D gene: TRBD2; V gene: TRBV12-3/TRBV12-4; clone size: -; J gene: TRBJ2-3; CDR3 DNA: TGTGCCAGCAGTGGACTAGCGAGAACAGATACGCAGTATTTT; CDR3 protein: CASSGLARTDTQYF
CDR3 length: 16; D gene: TRBD2; V gene: TRBV28; clone size: -; J gene: TRBJ2-3; CDR3 DNA: TGTGCCAGCAGTTCCGGACTAGCGGGAGGGCCTGATACGCAGTATTTT; CDR3 protein: CASSSGLAGGPDTQYF
CDR3 length: 16; D gene: -; V gene: TRBV12-3/TRBV12-4; clone size: -; J gene: TRBJ1-5; CDR3 DNA: TGTGCCTCGGGGATCGGGGGCCCAGGGAGCAATCAGCCCCAGCATTTT; CDR3 protein: CASGIGGPGSNQPQHF
CDR3 length: 15; D gene: TRBD2; V gene: TRBV11-2; clone size: -; J gene: TRBJ2-7; CDR3 DNA: TGTGCCAGCAGCCAGACTAGCTTTTCGCCCTACGAGCAGTACTTC; CDR3 protein: CASSQTSFSPYEQYF
CDR3 length: 15; D gene: TRBD1; V gene: TRBV6-4; clone size: few; J gene: TRBJ2-3; CDR3 DNA: TGTGCCAGCAGTGACGGGACAGGGTCCACAGATACGCAGTATTTT; CDR3 protein: CASSDGTGSTDTQYF
CDR3 length: 15; D gene: -; V gene: TRBV12-3/TRBV12-4; clone size: few; J gene: TRBJ2-7; CDR3 DNA: TGTGCCAGCAGTCCAACACAGGTTCGAGTCTACGAGCAGTACTTC; CDR3 protein: CASSPTQVRVYEQYF
CDR3 length: 13; D gene: -; V gene: TRBV7-2; clone size: -; J gene: TRBJ1-1; CDR3 DNA: TGTGCCAGCAGCCCCGAGGGGGGGTCTGAAGCTTTCTTT; CDR3 protein: CASSPEGGSEAFF
CDR3 length: 17; D gene: -; V gene: TRBV16; clone size: once; J gene: TRBJ1-1; CDR3 DNA: TGTGCCAGCAGCCAAACCTCGGGCTCGACAGGGAACACTGAAGCTTTCTTT; CDR3 protein: CASSQTSGSTGNTEAFF
CDR3 length: 15; D gene: -; V gene: TRBV20-1; clone size: few; J gene: TRBJ2-2; CDR3 DNA: TGCAGTGCTAGAGACGTAGGGCGGAACACCGGGGAGCTGTTTTTT; CDR3 protein: CSARDVGRNTGELFF
CDR3 length: 13; D gene: -; V gene: TRBV6-5; clone size: -; J gene: TRBJ2-7; CDR3 DNA: TGTGCCAGCAGTTACAGCTTGGGGTTGGGGCAGTACTTC; CDR3 protein: CASSYSLGLGQYF
CDR3 length: 13; D gene: -; V gene: TRBV11-2; clone size: -; J gene: TRBJ2-1; CDR3 DNA: TGTGCCAGCAGCTTATCTAGCCTCAATGAGCAGTTCTTC; CDR3 protein: CASSLSSLNEQFF
CDR3 length: 14; D gene: TRBD2; V gene: TRBV11-2; clone size: -; J gene: TRBJ2-2; CDR3 DNA: TGTGCCAGCAGCCAGACTAGCGGAACCGGGGAGCTGTTTTTT; CDR3 protein: CASSQTSGTGELFF
CDR3 length: 14; D gene: -; V gene: TRBV7-8; clone size: few; J gene: TRBJ2-1; CDR3 DNA: TGTGCCAGCAGCTTATGGGGACCCGCAAATGAGCAGTTCTTC; CDR3 protein: CASSLWGPANEQFF
CDR3 length: 15; D gene: -; V gene: TRBV5-1; clone size: many; J gene: TRBJ2-7; CDR3 DNA: TGCGCCAGCAGCTTGGCCTCTCAGGGATCCTACGAGCAGTACTTC; CDR3 protein: CASSLASQGSYEQYF
CDR3 length: 15; D gene: TRBD1; V gene: TRBV28; clone size: few; J gene: TRBJ1-5; CDR3 DNA: TGTGCCAGCAGGGACGACAGGGAACTCAATCAGCCCCAGCATTTT; CDR3 protein: CASRDDRELNQPQHF
CDR3 length: 17; D gene: -; V gene: TRBV2; clone size: -; J gene: TRBJ2-5; CDR3 DNA: TGTGCCAGCAACCGGGACCCTCTAACGGGGACCCAAGAGACCCAGTACTTC; CDR3 protein: CASNRDPLTGTQETQYF
CDR3 length: 14; D gene: TRBD2; V gene: TRBV28; clone size: -; J gene: TRBJ2-5; CDR3 DNA: TGTGCCAGCAGGGCTAGCGGGGGTTGGGAGACCCAGTACTTC; CDR3 protein: CASRASGGWETQYF
CDR3 length: 11; D gene: -; V gene: TRBV12-3/TRBV12-4; clone size: -; J gene: TRBJ2-2; CDR3 DNA: TGTGCCAGTCAGAACACCGGGGAGCTGTTTTTT; CDR3 protein: CASQNTGELFF
CDR3 length: 16; D gene: TRBD2; V gene: TRBV10-1; clone size: few; J gene: TRBJ2-3; CDR3 DNA: TGCGCCAGCAGTGGATGTCTAGCGGGAGTTTTAGATACGCAGTATTTT; CDR3 protein: CASSGCLAGVLDTQYF
CDR3 length: 18; D gene: -; V gene: TRBV10-3; clone size: -; J gene: TRBJ2-7; CDR3 DNA: TGTGCCATCAGTGAGCGTGTCTCCCGGACACCCCTCTCCCACGAGCAGTACTTC; CDR3 protein: CAISERVSRTPLSHEQYF
CDR3 length: 11; D gene: -; V gene: TRBV19; clone size: few; J gene: TRBJ1-6; CDR3 DNA: TGTGCCGGCTCCACCGGGACAAAATTTCACTTT; CDR3 protein: CAGSTGTKFHF
CDR3 length: 14; D gene: TRBD1; V gene: TRBV6-5; clone size: few; J gene: TRBJ1-5; CDR3 DNA: TGTGCCAGCAGTTTGGACAGGGGGCATCAGCCCCAGCATTTT; CDR3 protein: CASSLDRGHQPQHF